This T cell receptor beta chain was profiled in a study of shared clonotypes between healthy human individuals. Study-wide results and limits: Shared across several donors were approximately 5% of the naive CD4 clonotypes. When compared with the clonotypes that were shared by all four sorted-subset donors, the non-shared clonotypes turned out to have lower generation probabilities.

Germline CDR1 LNHDA, CDR2 SQIVND (reference sequence). CDR3 size: 13 residues. V lost 5 bases and J 10 bases, leaving 12 bases between the germline ends. Tens of thousands of T cell genomes (about 0.2 ug DNA) went into each sorted-subset replicate. The data were produced by immunoSEQ multiplex PCR, yet TCRdb's version contains in-frame clones alone and is incomplete. The data hold roughly 2.6 million clones, with just over 90% observed a single time. This clone was observed a few times. Its cognate antigen is unknown. Healthy adults negative for HIV, lacking recent acute infections or vaccinations, served as donors.

Sequencing was performed on naive CD4+ T cells sorted from blood. Subset meaning: CD45RA+ positively selected. The receptor comes from a man aged 18 to 35 in good health. The genes are TRBV19 and TRBJ1-6, with a possible D match to TRBD1 (5 bases). The CDR3 DNA sequence: TGTGCCAGTAGTCCAGACAGCGACTCACCCCTCCACTTT. Protein product: CASSPDSDSPLHF.